The clone carrying this TCR beta chain was seen a single time. Antigen: not known. Every patient had mismatch repair deficiency by PCR or immunohistochemistry. TCR sequencing covered a few patients who responded to pembrolizumab. The data were produced by immunoSEQ multiplex PCR, yet TCRdb's version contains in-frame clones alone and is incomplete. Here the sample spans around 50,000 clones, approximately 80% being singletons. CDR1 and CDR2 (germline): SGHTS, YDEGEE. This CDR3 is 14 amino acids long. The V end lost 3 bases, the J end lost 2 bases, and 11 bases lay between the germline ends. The data derive from a study of PD-1 blockade in mismatch repair-deficient tumors. Findings and limits, study-wide: Tumor-resident clones, often absent from pretreatment blood, expanded after pembrolizumab and then contracted.

The TCR was taken from an adult with mismatch repair-deficient cancer. The V gene is TRBV5-8, the J gene TRBJ2-5, with D possibly matching TRBD2 (6 bases). Sequences were derived from PBMCs, sampled before pembrolizumab treatment. CDR3 bases: TGTGCCAGCAGCTGGGGGGACTTACAAGAGACCCAGTACTTC. Translated: CASSWGDLQETQYF.